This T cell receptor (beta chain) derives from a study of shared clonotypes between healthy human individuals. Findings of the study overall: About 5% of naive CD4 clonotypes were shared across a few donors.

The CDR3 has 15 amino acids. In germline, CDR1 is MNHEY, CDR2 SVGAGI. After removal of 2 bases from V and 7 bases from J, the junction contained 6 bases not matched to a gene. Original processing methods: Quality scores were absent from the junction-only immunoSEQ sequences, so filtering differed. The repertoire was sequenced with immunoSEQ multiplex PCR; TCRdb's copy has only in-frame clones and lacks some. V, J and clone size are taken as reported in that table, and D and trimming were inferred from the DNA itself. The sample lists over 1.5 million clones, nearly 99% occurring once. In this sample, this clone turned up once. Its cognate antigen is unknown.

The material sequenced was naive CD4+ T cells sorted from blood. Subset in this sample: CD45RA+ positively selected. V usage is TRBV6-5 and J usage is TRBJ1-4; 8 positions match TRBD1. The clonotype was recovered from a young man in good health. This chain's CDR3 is CASSYLAGGTEKLFF. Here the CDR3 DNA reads TGTGCCAGCAGTTACCTCGCAGGGGGCACTGAAAAACTGTTTTTT.